Presented here are 24 T cell receptor beta chains from one specimen sequenced in a study of spatial heterogeneity in lung cancer. The study, taken as a whole, reports: Tumor mutation counts were tracked by expanded intratumoral alpha and beta TCR counts.

For these receptors, no antigen is known. Each CDR3 protein gets one entry after TCRdb re-called the 5' RACE reads with MiXCR. The data show approximately 8,000 distinct CDR3 sequences, around 8.4% seen once. The time point: sample taken at primary tumor resection. This specimen consisted of lung tumor tissue, obtained at surgery. Every receptor here comes from a male donor with early-stage non-small cell lung cancer.

In its sample, this clonotype ranks as medium-sized. The library was built for alpha chains, so this beta chain is an off-target read and its size means little. The V call is TRBV7-9, the J call TRBJ2-7, with a weak D call TRBD2 (7 bases). The CDR3 extends over 16 amino acids. V gave up 2 bases and J gave up 1 base, with 15 bases separating them. CDR1 is SEHNR and CDR2 is FQNEAQ in the germline V gene (reference sequence). The CDR3 spells CASSLLGGGSSYEQYF. As DNA, the CDR3 is TGTGCCAGCAGCTTATTGGGAGGGGGATCGTCCTACGAGCAGTACTTC.

By its share, this clonotype is medium-sized. The library was prepared for alpha chains; this beta chain is a stray read, so its frequency means little. This chain connects TRBV27 to TRBJ2-3; TRBD2 might be the D (5 bases). Deletions cut 8 bases from V and 3 bases from J, with 15 bases between. Germline CDR1 is MNHEY and CDR2 is SMNVEV (reference sequence). CDR3 length: 14 amino acids. DNA for the CDR3: TGTGCCAGCGGAACCGGCGGGTTTACAGATACGCAGTATTTT. Amino acids: CASGTGGFTDTQYF.

This clonotype is deemed medium-sized (0.01 to 0.1%). Since the library was made to target alpha chains, this beta chain is a stray read and its abundance is not meaningful. This sequence joins TRBV6-6 and TRBJ1-5; D is unclear. Per the germline V gene, CDR1 is MNHNY and CDR2 is SVGAGI (reference sequence). Trimming shortened V by 6 bases and J by 1 base, and 7 bases separated the two germline ends. The CDR3 runs 13 residues. The CDR3, as DNA: TGTGCCAGCAGCCCCGGAAGCAATCAGCCCCAGCATTTT. Its protein product is CASSPGSNQPQHF.

About this clonotype: This beta chain was picked up by a library intended for alpha chains and is off target, so its count carries little meaning. The rearrangement joins TRBV7-2 to TRBJ2-3; D not certain. Deletions cut 1 base from V and 2 bases from J, with 7 bases between. Germline CDR1 SGHTA, CDR2 FQGNSA. The CDR3 spans 14 residues. DNA of the CDR3: TGTGCCAGCAGCTTAGGACCAACCACAGATACGCAGTATTTT. This gives the protein CASSLGPTTDTQYF. The entire variable domain, with the rest obtained from reference TRBV7-2 and TRBJ2-3, is as follows: GAGVSQSPSNKVTEKGKDVELRCDPISGHTALYWYRQSLGQGLEFLIYFQGNSAPDKSGLPSDRFSAERTGGSVSTLTIQRTQQEDSAVYLCASSLGPTTDTQYFGPGTRLTVL.

In this sample, this clonotype turned up many times. The library was built for alpha chains, so this beta chain is an off-target read and its size means little. This sequence joins TRBV2 and TRBJ1-5, with D maybe TRBD1 (6 bases). The germline V gene encodes CDR1 SNHLY and CDR2 FYNNEI. CDR3 length: 14 amino acids. V lost 6 bases, J lost 6 bases, and 15 bases lay in between. The DNA for the CDR3 is TGTGCCAGCAGAGGACCCCTCAGGGGTCAGCCCCAGCATTTT. This codes for CASRGPLRGQPQHF. The full variable domain, its missing parts supplied by reference TRBV2 and TRBJ1-5, is EPEVTQTPSHQVTQMGQEVILRCVPISNHLYFYWYRQILGQKVEFLVSFYNNEISEKSEIFDDQFSVERPDGSNFTLKIRSTKLEDSAMYFCASRGPLRGQPQHFGDGTRLSIL.

Ten or more counts support this clonotype. This beta chain is a stray read from a library made for alpha chains; its abundance is not meaningful. The genes are TRBV7-9 and TRBJ1-5, with D possibly TRBD1 on 5 matching bases. The CDR3 spans 16 residues. In germline, CDR1 is SEHNR, CDR2 FQNEAQ (reference sequence). V was cut by 1 base and J by 3 bases, with 13 bases left in between. The CDR3 sequence is CASSLERGGVNQPQHF. CDR3 DNA: TGTGCCAGCAGCTTAGAAAGGGGTGGGGTCAATCAGCCCCAGCATTTT.

By proportion, this clonotype is medium-sized. A library made for alpha chains picked up this beta chain off target, so its size means little. The chain is built from TRBV29-1 and TRBJ1-2; D is undetermined. V lost 3 bases and J 8 bases, leaving 10 bases between the germline ends. Per the germline V gene, CDR1 is SQVTM and CDR2 is ANQGSEA. CDR3 length: 11 residues. The CDR3 sequence is CSVESGRGYTF. CDR3 bases: TGCAGCGTTGAGTCCGGGAGAGGCTACACCTTC.

This clonotype ranks as medium-sized (0.01 to 0.1%). Because the library targeted alpha chains, this beta chain is an off-target read whose size means little. The chain combines TRBV27 with TRBJ1-5; no reliable D call. Looked up from germline, CDR1 is MNHEY and CDR2 is SMNVEV (reference sequence). This CDR3 comprises 15 residues. The V end lost 5 bases, the J end lost 0 bases, and 11 bases lay between the germline ends. DNA of the CDR3: TGTGCCAGCAGTACTTGGTCGAATAGCAATCAGCCCCAGCATTTT. This translates into CASSTWSNSNQPQHF.

By share, this clonotype ranks as medium-sized (0.01 to 0.1%). The library was prepared for alpha chains; this beta chain is a stray read, so its frequency means little. The V gene is TRBV28, the J gene TRBJ2-5, with unresolved D. The CDR3 spans 16 residues. Trimming cost V 3 bases and J 0 bases, with 14 bases left between them. Germline V CDR1 and CDR2: MDHEN, SYDVKM. CDR3 DNA sequence: TGTGCCAGCAGTTTTATGTCTGACCGGTACCAAGAGACCCAGTACTTC. Translated: CASSFMSDRYQETQYF.

Within the sample, this clonotype is medium-sized. The size of this beta chain means little, since it is a stray read in a library made for alpha chains. The chain links TRBV6-6 to TRBJ2-5; 10 bases are shared with TRBD2. V lost 6 bases, J lost 5 bases, and 15 bases stayed unmatched. The CDR3 has 17 amino acids. Germline values: CDR1 MNHNY, CDR2 SVGAGI (reference sequence). The CDR3 region is CASSRITASGSYETQYF. CDR3 in DNA: TGTGCCAGCAGCCGAATCACGGCTAGCGGGAGTTATGAGACCCAGTACTTC.

This clonotype was observed at least ten times. This beta chain slipped into a library made for alpha chains as a stray read, so its size is not meaningful. The chain combines TRBV7-3 with TRBJ2-5; tentatively, D is TRBD2 (5 bases). Germline V gives CDR1 SGHTA, CDR2 FQGTGA. The CDR3 is 15 amino acids. V was shortened by 1 base and J by 3 bases, with 12 bases between the two germline ends. CDR3 loop: CASSLMGGPEETQYF. CDR3 nucleotides: TGTGCCAGCAGCTTAATGGGCGGGCCCGAAGAGACCCAGTACTTC.

By share of the sample, this clonotype is medium-sized. A library prepared for alpha chains yielded this beta chain as an off-target read; its size is of little meaning. This sequence joins TRBV7-9 and TRBJ2-5; 13 bases are a match to TRBD2. Germline lookup yields CDR1 SEHNR and CDR2 FQNEAQ (reference sequence). Losses at the gene ends were 5 bases for V and 3 bases for J; bases not matched to a gene: 3. The CDR3 is made up of 15 amino acids. For the CDR3, the DNA is TGTGCCAGCAGCATTGGGACTAGCGGGGAAGAGACCCAGTACTTC. Residues: CASSIGTSGEETQYF.

This clonotype is deemed medium-sized (0.01 to 0.1%). With the library built for alpha chains, this beta chain is off target and its frequency is not meaningful. The chain has TRBV20-1 and TRBJ1-1, with TRBD1 as a possible D gene (5 bases). Germline-derived CDR1 and CDR2 are DFQATT and SNEGSKA (reference sequence). V lost 2 bases to trimming and J lost 8 bases, with 12 bases between them. The CDR3 covers 12 residues. CDR3 DNA: TGCAGTGCTAGACACGACAGTCTAGAAGCTTTCTTT. This gives the protein CSARHDSLEAFF.

This clonotype showed up many times. Because the library targeted alpha chains, this beta chain is an off-target read whose size means little. V and J are TRBV20-1 and TRBJ1-5; TRBD1 might be the D (6 bases). The V gene's germline CDR1 is DFQATT and CDR2 SNEGSKA (reference sequence). V was clipped by 0 bases and J by 6 bases, with 21 bases between them. The CDR3 consists of 17 residues. The CDR3 nucleotides are TGCAGTGCTAGAGATGGTGGGGGGGGCGCCGGGATTCAGCCCCAGCATTTT. Translation gives CSARDGGGGAGIQPQHF.

This clonotype was seen only a few times. This beta chain slipped into a library made for alpha chains as a stray read, so its size is not meaningful. The chain links TRBV7-9 to TRBJ2-4; possibly TRBD1 for D (5 bases). The germline V gene encodes CDR1 SEHNR and CDR2 FQNEAQ (reference sequence). The CDR3 runs to 16 residues. Trimming removed 11 bases at V and 0 bases at J, with 20 bases between. In DNA, the CDR3 is TGTGCCCCTCCGCCGGACATTCCTCTAGCCAAAAACATTCAGTACTTC. Its protein product is CAPPPDIPLAKNIQYF.

This clonotype is medium-sized in the sample. The library was built for alpha chains, so this beta chain is an off-target read and its size means little. This chain uses TRBV14 with TRBJ1-1; D is ambiguous. Germline-derived CDR1 and CDR2 are SGHDN and FVKESK. Trimming took off 0 bases at V and 9 bases at J, with 11 bases between the two ends. The CDR3 spans 13 residues. The CDR3 DNA reads as TGTGCCAGCAGCCAAGAAGGGCCTAGCCAAGCTTTCTTT. Its translation is CASSQEGPSQAFF. Full variable domain (missing parts from reference TRBV14 and TRBJ1-1): EAGVTQFPSHSVIEKGQTVTLRCDPISGHDNLYWYRRVMGKEIKFLLHFVKESKQDESGMPNNRFLAERTGGTYSTLKVQPAELEDSGVYFCASSQEGPSQAFFGQGTRLTVV.

A remark on this clonotype: Being off target in a library aimed at alpha chains, this beta chain has a size of little meaning. The chain couples TRBV27 to TRBJ1-6; D is unresolved. V lost 3 bases and J lost 4, with 7 bases in between. Germline V gene lookup returns CDR1 MNHEY and CDR2 SMNVEV (reference sequence). The CDR3 spans 14 residues. CDR3 sequence: CASSFRRYNSPLHF. For the CDR3, the DNA is TGTGCCAGCAGTTTTCGACGGTATAATTCACCCCTCCACTTT.

This clonotype is a singleton in its sample. Being one base from a much bigger clone, this may be a read error. This beta chain is off target for a library built for alpha chains, so its abundance means little. The V and J genes are TRBV15 and TRBJ1-3; D perhaps matches TRBD1 (6 bases). In germline, CDR1 is LNHNV, CDR2 YYDKDF (reference sequence). Trimming left V 0 bases short and J 4 bases short, with 10 bases between. The CDR3 length is 15 residues. The CDR3 DNA reads as TGTGCCACCAGCAGAGAAACAGGGATCGGAAACACCATATATTTT. Translating gives CATSRETGIGNTIYF.

This clonotype was recorded at least ten times. Since the library was made to target alpha chains, this beta chain is a stray read and its abundance is not meaningful. The chain uses TRBV5-4 and TRBJ2-5, with D perhaps matching TRBD1 (5 bases). V was trimmed by 0 bases and J by 5 bases, leaving 17 bases between them. Germline V gene data show CDR1 as SGHNT and CDR2 as YYREEE (reference sequence). The CDR3 covers 16 residues. The CDR3 coding sequence is TGTGCCAGCAGCTTGGCCGGAAGGGGTCCCCGGGAGACCCAGTACTTC. Translating it yields CASSLAGRGPRETQYF.

By share, this clonotype counts as medium-sized. Being off target in a library aimed at alpha chains, this beta chain has a size of little meaning. The V and J genes are TRBV20-1 and TRBJ2-3; 8 bases are shared with TRBD2. The CDR3 contains 15 residues. Per germline, CDR1 DFQATT and CDR2 SNEGSKA (reference sequence). With V trimmed by 3 bases and J by 4 bases, 9 bases remained unmatched. The CDR3 bases are TGCAGTGCTAGCCCCGGGACTAGTACCGCAGATACGCAGTATTTT. Its translation: CSASPGTSTADTQYF.

This clonotype was seen a few times. A library made for alpha chains picked up this beta chain off target, so its size means little. The chain carries TRBV7-2 and TRBJ1-1; the D gene is possibly TRBD1 (6 bases). V was clipped by 5 bases and J by 3 bases, with 10 bases between them. The germline gives CDR1 SGHTA, CDR2 FQGNSA. This CDR3 region has 13 residues. Here the CDR3 reads CASSLRTDTEAFF. The CDR3 coding sequence is TGTGCCAGCAGCCTTCGGACAGACACTGAAGCTTTCTTT.

With regard to this clonotype: This beta chain is an off-target read within a library intended for alpha chains, so its frequency means little. The chain links TRBV12-3 or TRBV12-4 to TRBJ2-5, with 9 bases lining up with TRBD2. This CDR3 spans 14 amino acids. Trimming took 5 bases from V and 1 from J; bases not matched to a gene: 2. CDR3 sequence (DNA): TGTGCCAGCAGTAAGCGGGAGGTCCAAGAGACCCAGTACTTC. It encodes CASSKREVQETQYF.

This clonotype is deemed medium-sized (0.01 to 0.1%). This beta chain represents an off-target read in a library built for alpha chains; its size is of limited meaning. The chain uses TRBV28 and TRBJ2-1; 14 positions agree with TRBD2. The V segment lost 6 bases and the J segment 7 bases; nucleotides outside the gene matches: 11. Per the germline V gene, CDR1 is MDHEN and CDR2 is SYDVKM. CDR3 size: 17 residues. CDR3 sequence: CASSPLTSGRAWNEQFF. The CDR3 nucleotides read TGTGCCAGCAGCCCCTTGACTAGCGGGAGGGCCTGGAATGAGCAGTTCTTC.

In its sample, this clonotype ranks as medium-sized. Being off target in a library aimed at alpha chains, this beta chain has a size of little meaning. V and J are TRBV5-4 and TRBJ1-6; 7 nucleotides align to TRBD1. V was pared by 4 bases and J by 13 bases, with 11 bases of the junction left unmatched. The CDR3 sequence is 14 residues long. CDR1 and CDR2 from the germline V gene are SGHNT and YYREEE (reference sequence). DNA for the CDR3: TGTGCCAGCAGCCCCCGACAGGGCGAGTGGCCCCTCCACTTT. Translating it yields CASSPRQGEWPLHF.